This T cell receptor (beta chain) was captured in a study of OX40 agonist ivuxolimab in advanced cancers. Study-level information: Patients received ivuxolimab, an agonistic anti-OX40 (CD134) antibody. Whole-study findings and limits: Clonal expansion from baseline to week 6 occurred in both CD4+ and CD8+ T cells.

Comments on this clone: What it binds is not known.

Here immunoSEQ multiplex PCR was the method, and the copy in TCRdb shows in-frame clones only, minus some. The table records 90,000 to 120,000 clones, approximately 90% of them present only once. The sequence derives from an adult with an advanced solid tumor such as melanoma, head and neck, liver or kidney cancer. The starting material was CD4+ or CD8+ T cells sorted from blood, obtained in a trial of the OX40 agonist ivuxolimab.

For the CDR3, the DNA is TGTGCCAGTAGTATTGGCGGGACCATGGGGGGCTACACCTTC. It is translated as CASSIGGTMGGYTF. The J gene is TRBJ1-2, the V gene TRBV19; weak D call: TRBD1 (5 bases). V gave up 3 bases and J gave up 8 bases, with 16 bases separating them. Germline-derived CDR1 and CDR2 are LNHDA and SQIVND (reference sequence). This CDR3 contains 14 residues.